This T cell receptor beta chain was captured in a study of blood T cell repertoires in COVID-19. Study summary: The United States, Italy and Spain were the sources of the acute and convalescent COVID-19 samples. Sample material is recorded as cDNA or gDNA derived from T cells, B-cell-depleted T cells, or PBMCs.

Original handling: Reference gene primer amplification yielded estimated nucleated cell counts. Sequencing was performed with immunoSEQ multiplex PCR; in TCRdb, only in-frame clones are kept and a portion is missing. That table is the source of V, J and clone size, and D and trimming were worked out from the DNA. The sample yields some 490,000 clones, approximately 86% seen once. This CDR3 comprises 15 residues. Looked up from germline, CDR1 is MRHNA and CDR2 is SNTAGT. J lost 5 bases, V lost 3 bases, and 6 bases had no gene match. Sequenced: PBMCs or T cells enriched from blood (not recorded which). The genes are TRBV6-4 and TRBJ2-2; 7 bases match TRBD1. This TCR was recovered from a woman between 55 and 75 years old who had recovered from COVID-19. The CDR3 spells CASSERTGPTGELFF. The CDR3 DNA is TGTGCCAGCAGTGAACGGACAGGTCCGACCGGGGAGCTGTTTTTT.